The 14 T cell receptor beta chains below come from one sample, sequenced in a study of beta chain features in type 1 diabetes. The sequenced template was cDNA made from the entire isolated RNA. Clones were sequenced by immunoSEQ multiplex PCR, and TCRdb holds only the in-frame ones, with some missing. In the table there are 200,000 to 250,000 clones, 7.5% to 10% of which are singletons. The sequencing sample was made of naive CD4+ T cells from blood. Receptors originate from a woman aged 18-29 years in good health.

Only a few counts were recorded for this clone. V is TRBV19 and J is TRBJ1-5; 7 nucleotides align to TRBD1. The CDR3 runs 14 residues. Germline V gene data show CDR1 as LNHDA and CDR2 as SQIVND (reference sequence). Losses at the gene ends were 7 bases for V and 6 bases for J; bases not matched to a gene: 9. The DNA for the CDR3 is TGTGCCAGTAACCCCGACAGGGTTGGTCAGCCCCAGCATTTT. It yields the protein CASNPDRVGQPQHF.

The chain links TRBV30 to TRBJ1-5; 7 nucleotides line up with TRBD1. Per the germline V gene, CDR1 is GTSNPN and CDR2 is SVGIG (reference sequence). Germline trimming cut 2 bases from V and 5 bases from J; bases unmatched to any gene: 9. The CDR3 consists of 15 residues. In DNA form, the CDR3 reads TGTGCCTGGAGTTACGCAGGGGGAGTGGATCAGCCCCAGCATTTT. It specifies CAWSYAGGVDQPQHF.

This clone was detected a few times. The V gene is TRBV5-1, the J gene TRBJ1-2, with a weak D call TRBD1 (5 bases). The V end lost 7 bases, the J end lost 5 bases, and 15 bases lay between the germline ends. The germline gives CDR1 SGHRS, CDR2 YFSETQ. This CDR3 comprises 13 residues. The CDR3 nucleotides read TGCGCCAGCGGGGAGGGGCCGGCGTATGGCTACACCTTC. Amino acids: CASGEGPAYGYTF.

The chain has TRBV13 and TRBJ2-3; a possible D gene is TRBD1 (5 bases). Germline lookup yields CDR1 PRHDT and CDR2 FYEKMQ (reference sequence). CDR3 length equals 14 residues. Trimming took 3 bases from V and 4 from J, leaving 11 bases between them. Here the CDR3 reads CASSFGRGADTQYF. The DNA of the CDR3 is TGTGCCAGCAGCTTTGGTAGGGGCGCAGATACGCAGTATTTT.

The rearrangement links TRBV12-5 to TRBJ2-3; TRBD1 agrees at 7 bases. V lost 2 bases and J lost 7; bases outside the gene matches: 15. Germline V CDR1 and CDR2: LGHNT, FRNRAP. The CDR3 extends over 17 amino acids. The CDR3 region is CASGLSSTGPIPHTQYF. In nucleotides, the CDR3 is TGTGCTAGTGGTTTGTCCTCGACAGGGCCCATACCTCATACGCAGTATTTT.

This clone was counted only a few times. This chain links TRBV19 with TRBJ2-1, with TRBD2 identical over 8 bases. The CDR3 is 15 residues long. The V gene end was trimmed by 0 bases and the J gene end by 9 bases; junction bases not matched to a gene: 7. Germline values: CDR1 LNHDA, CDR2 SQIVND (reference sequence). The CDR3 sequence: CASSIDTSGRGEQFF. The CDR3 DNA follows: TGTGCCAGTAGTATAGACACCAGCGGGAGAGGTGAGCAGTTCTTC.

For the CDR3, the DNA is TGTGCCAGCAGCTGGTTCGACAGGGGTCACTATGGCTACACCTTC. This sequence encodes CASSWFDRGHYGYTF. The chain recombines TRBV13 with TRBJ1-2, with 8 bases identical to TRBD1. The CDR3 sequence is 15 residues long. With V trimmed by 4 bases and J by 3 bases, 7 bases remained unmatched. CDR1 and CDR2 (germline): PRHDT, FYEKMQ (reference sequence).

This rearrangement joins TRBV4-1 to TRBJ2-2; tentatively, D is TRBD2 (5 bases). V lost 1 base, J lost 1 base, and 19 bases lay in between. The V gene's germline CDR1 is MGHRA and CDR2 YSYEKL. CDR3 size: 19 residues. The CDR3 loop reads CASSQVRGVEAVNTGELFF. The DNA for the CDR3 is TGCGCCAGCAGCCAAGTTCGCGGTGTGGAAGCGGTGAACACCGGGGAGCTGTTTTTT.

In DNA, the CDR3 is TGTGCCAGCTCGCTTAACGTCGAGTACGAGCAGTACTTC. Its translation: CASSLNVEYEQYF. The J gene is TRBJ2-7, the V gene TRBV18; D uncertain. Germline CDR1 reads KGHSH; CDR2 reads LQKENI. The CDR3 totals 13 residues. V was trimmed by 6 bases and J by 4 bases, leaving 13 bases between them.

The chain has TRBV29-1 and TRBJ2-1, with 14 nucleotides matching TRBD2. The J segment lost 1 base and the V segment lost 4 bases, leaving 9 bases of the junction unmatched. CDR1 is SQVTM and CDR2 is ANQGSEA in the germline V gene. The CDR3 is 18 residues long. DNA for the CDR3: TGCAGCGTTGTAAAGACTAGCGGGGGGGCCTTTTCCTACAATGAGCAGTTCTTC. Protein sequence: CSVVKTSGGAFSYNEQFF.

The V call is TRBV19, the J call TRBJ1-5; D gene ambiguous. This CDR3 is 14 amino acids long. Trimming left V 5 bases short and J 7 bases short, with 15 bases between. Germline-derived CDR1 and CDR2 are LNHDA and SQIVND (reference sequence). CDR3 amino acids: CASSPAGHEQPQHF. The DNA for the CDR3 is TGTGCCAGTAGTCCAGCGGGTCACGAGCAGCCCCAGCATTTT.

V usage is TRBV6-1 and J usage is TRBJ1-2; D perhaps matches TRBD1 (6 bases). V shed 3 bases and J shed 8 bases, with 16 bases lying between them. The length of the CDR3 is 14 residues. Germline V CDR1 and CDR2: MNHNS, SASEGT. The chain's CDR3 is CASSDLGAFRGYTF. CDR3 nucleotide sequence: TGTGCCAGCAGTGACCTGGGGGCCTTTAGGGGCTACACCTTC.

This clone was found a few times. This rearrangement joins TRBV10-3 to TRBJ2-7; 8 positions agree with TRBD1. The V gene's germline CDR1 is ENHRY and CDR2 SYGVKD. This CDR3 spans 14 amino acids. V shed 2 bases and J 0 bases; nucleotides not matched to a gene: 0. The CDR3 nucleotides are TGTGCCATCAGTGAGACAGGGGGCTCCTACGAGCAGTACTTC. It is translated as CAISETGGSYEQYF.

The chain carries TRBV30 and TRBJ2-5; possible D gene TRBD1, 6 bases. V was cut by 2 bases and J by 2 bases, with 15 bases left in between. This CDR3 is 15 amino acids long. Germline assignment: CDR1 GTSNPN and CDR2 SVGIG (reference sequence). The CDR3 coding sequence is TGTGCCTGGAGTCTCGGGACATCCTCGCAAGAGACCCAGTACTTC. Amino acid sequence: CAWSLGTSSQETQYF.